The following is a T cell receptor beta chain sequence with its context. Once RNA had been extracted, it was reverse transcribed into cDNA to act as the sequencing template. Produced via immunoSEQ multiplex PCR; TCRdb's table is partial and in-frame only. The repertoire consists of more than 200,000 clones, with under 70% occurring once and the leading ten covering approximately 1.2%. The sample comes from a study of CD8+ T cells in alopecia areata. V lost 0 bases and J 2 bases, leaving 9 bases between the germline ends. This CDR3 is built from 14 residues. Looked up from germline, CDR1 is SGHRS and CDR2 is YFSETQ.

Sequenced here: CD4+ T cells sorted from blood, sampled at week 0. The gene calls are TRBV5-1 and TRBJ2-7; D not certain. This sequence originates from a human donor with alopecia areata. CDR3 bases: TGCGCCAGCAGCTTGGATCTCAGCACCTACGAGCAGTACTTC. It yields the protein CASSLDLSTYEQYF.